This TCR beta chain is drawn from a study of cytotoxic CD8 clonotypes in ibrutinib-treated CLL. Clones were read by immunoSEQ multiplex PCR, and TCRdb kept only the in-frame ones, dropping some. This table has 95,000 to 100,000 clones, 60% to 80% appearing once. This clone was counted only a few times. The V gene's germline CDR1 is GTSNPN and CDR2 SVGIG (reference sequence). This CDR3 is 12 amino acids long. V was shortened by 7 bases and J by 0 bases, with 6 bases between the two germline ends. The sequence derives from a human donor with chronic lymphocytic leukemia. The specimen comprised PBMCs, sampled after 12 months of ibrutinib treatment. This chain links TRBV30 with TRBJ1-4; no firm D call. CDR3 coding DNA: TGTGCCTCGACGGCAACTAATGAAAAACTGTTTTTT. Translating it yields CASTATNEKLFF.